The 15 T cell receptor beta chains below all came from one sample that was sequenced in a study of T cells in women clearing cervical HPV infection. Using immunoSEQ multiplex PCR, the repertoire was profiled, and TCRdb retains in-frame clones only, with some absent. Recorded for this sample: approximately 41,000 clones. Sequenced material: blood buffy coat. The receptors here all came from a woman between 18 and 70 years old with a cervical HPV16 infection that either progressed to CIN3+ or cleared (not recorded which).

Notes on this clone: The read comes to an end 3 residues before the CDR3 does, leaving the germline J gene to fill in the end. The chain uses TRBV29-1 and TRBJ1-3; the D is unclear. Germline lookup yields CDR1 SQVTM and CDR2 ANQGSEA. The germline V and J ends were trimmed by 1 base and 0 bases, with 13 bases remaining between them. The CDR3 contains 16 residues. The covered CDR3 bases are TGCAGCGTTGAAGCGAACAAGGGCCTCTCTGGAAACACC. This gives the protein CSVEANKGLSGNT. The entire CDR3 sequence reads CSVEANKGLSGNTIYF.

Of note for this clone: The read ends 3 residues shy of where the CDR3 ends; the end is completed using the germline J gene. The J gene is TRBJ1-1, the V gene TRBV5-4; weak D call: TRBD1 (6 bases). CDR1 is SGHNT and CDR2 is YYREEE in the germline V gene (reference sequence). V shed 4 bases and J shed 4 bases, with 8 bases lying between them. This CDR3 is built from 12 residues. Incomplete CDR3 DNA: TGTGCCAGCAGCGGGGGCGTCACTGAA. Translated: CASSGGVTE. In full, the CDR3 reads CASSGGVTEAFF.

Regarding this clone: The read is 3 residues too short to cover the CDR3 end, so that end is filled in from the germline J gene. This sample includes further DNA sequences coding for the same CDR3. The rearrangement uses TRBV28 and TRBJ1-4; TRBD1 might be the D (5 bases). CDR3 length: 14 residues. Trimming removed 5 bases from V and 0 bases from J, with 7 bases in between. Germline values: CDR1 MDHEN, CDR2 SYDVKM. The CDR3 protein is CASSLQATNEKLFF. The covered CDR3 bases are TGTGCCAGCAGTCTACAGGCAACTAATGAAAAA.

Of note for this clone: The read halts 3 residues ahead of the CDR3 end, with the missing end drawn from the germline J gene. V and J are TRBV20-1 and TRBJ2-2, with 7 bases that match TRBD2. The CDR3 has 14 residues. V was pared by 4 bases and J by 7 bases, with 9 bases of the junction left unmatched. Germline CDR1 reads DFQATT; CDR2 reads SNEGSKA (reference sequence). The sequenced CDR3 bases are TGCAGTGCTACCGGGACTATCGGCATCGGGGAG. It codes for CSATGTIGIGE. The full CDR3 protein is CSATGTIGIGELFF.

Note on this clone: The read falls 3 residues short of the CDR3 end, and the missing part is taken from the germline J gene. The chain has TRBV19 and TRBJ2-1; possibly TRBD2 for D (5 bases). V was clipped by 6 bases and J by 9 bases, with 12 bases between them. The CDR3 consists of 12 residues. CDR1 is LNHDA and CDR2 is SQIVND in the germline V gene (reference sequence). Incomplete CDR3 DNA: TGTGCCAGTAGCCCTCCCCGGGGTGAG. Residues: CASSPPRGE. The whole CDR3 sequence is CASSPPRGEQFF.

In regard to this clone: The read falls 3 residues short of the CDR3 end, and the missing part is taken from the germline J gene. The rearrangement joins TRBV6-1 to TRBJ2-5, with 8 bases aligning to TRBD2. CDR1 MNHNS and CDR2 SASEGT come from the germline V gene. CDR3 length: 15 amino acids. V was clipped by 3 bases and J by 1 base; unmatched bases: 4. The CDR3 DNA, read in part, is TGTGCCAGCAGTGACGGCGCGGGGGGCCAAGAGACC. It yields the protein CASSDGAGGQET. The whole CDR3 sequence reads CASSDGAGGQETQYF.

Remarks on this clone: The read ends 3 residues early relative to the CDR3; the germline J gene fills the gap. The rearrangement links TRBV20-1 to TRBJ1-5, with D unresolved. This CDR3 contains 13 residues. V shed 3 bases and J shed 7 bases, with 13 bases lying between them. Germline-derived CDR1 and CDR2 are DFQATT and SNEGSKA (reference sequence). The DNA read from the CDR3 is TGCAGTGCTAGTTACGGGGAAGGACAGCCC. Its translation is CSASYGEGQP. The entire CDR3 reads CSASYGEGQPQHF.

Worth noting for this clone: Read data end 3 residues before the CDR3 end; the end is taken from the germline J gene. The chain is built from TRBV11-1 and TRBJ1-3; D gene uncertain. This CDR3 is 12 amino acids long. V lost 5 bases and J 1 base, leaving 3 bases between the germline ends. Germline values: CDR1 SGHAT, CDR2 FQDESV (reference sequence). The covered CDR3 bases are TGTGCCAGCAGCCCTTCTGGAAACACC. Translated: CASSPSGNT. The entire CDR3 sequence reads CASSPSGNTIYF.

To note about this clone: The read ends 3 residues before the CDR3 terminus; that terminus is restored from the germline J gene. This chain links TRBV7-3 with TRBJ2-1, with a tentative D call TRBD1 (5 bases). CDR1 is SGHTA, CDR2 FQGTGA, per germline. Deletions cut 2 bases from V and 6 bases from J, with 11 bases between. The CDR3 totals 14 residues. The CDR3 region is CASSLAGSRNEQFF. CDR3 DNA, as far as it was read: TGTGCCAGCAGCTTAGCAGGGTCACGCAATGAG.

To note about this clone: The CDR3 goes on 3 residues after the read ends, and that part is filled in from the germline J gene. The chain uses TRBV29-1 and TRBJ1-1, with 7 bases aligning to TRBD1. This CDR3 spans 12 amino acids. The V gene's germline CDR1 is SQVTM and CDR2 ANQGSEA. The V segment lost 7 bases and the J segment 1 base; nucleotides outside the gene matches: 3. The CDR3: CSGRDRNTEAFF. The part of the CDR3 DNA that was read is TGCAGCGGCCGGGACAGGAACACTGAA.

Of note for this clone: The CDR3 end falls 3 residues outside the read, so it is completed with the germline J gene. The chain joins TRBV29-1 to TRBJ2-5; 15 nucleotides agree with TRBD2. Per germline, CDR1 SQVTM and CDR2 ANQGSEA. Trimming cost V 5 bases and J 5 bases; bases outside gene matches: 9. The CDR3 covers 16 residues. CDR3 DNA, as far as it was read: TGCAGCGTTAAGGGACTAGCGGGAGGAGACCCGGAGACC. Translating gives CSVKGLAGGDPET. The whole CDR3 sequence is CSVKGLAGGDPETQYF. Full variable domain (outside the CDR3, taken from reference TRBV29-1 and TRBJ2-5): SAVISQKPSRDICQRGTSLTIQCQVDSQVTMMFWYRQQPGQSLTLIATANQGSEATYESGFVIDKFPISRPNLTFSTLTVSNMSPEDSSIYLCSVKGLAGGDPETQYFGPGTRLLVL.

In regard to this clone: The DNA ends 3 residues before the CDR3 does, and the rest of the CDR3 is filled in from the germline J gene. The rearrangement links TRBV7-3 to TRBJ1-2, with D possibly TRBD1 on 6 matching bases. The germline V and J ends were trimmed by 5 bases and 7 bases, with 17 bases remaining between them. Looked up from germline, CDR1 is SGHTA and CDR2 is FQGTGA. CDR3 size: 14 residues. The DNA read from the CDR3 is TGTGCCAGCAGCCCGCGGGCGGGGGCCGGTGGC. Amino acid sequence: CASSPRAGAGG. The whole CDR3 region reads CASSPRAGAGGYTF.

The CDR3 DNA, read in part, is TGTGCCGCACAGGGCCACACCGGGGAG. It translates to CAAQGHTGE. The CDR3, in full, reads CAAQGHTGELFF. V usage is TRBV10-3 and J usage is TRBJ2-2, with D perhaps matching TRBD1 (6 bases). The read stops 3 residues short of the end of the CDR3; the missing end is completed from the germline J gene. The CDR3 extends over 12 amino acids. Trimming cost V 11 bases and J 3 bases, with 10 bases left between them. The germline CDR1 and CDR2 sequences are ENHRY and SYGVKD.

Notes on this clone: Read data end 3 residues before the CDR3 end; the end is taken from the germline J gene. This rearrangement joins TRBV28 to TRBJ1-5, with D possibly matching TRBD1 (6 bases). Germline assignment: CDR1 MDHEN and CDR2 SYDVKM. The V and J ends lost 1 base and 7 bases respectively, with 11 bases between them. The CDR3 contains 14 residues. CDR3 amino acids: CASSLYKGDQPQHF. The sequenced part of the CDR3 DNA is TGTGCCAGCAGTTTATATAAGGGGGACCAGCCC.

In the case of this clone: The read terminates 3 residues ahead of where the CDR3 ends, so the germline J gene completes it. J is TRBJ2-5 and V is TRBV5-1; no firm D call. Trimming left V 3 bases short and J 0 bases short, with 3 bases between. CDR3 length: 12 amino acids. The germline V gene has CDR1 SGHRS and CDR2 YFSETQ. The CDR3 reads CASSSNQETQYF. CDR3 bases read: TGCGCCAGCAGCTCCAACCAAGAGACC. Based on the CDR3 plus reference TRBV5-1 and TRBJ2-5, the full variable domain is KAGVTQTPRYLIKTRGQQVTLSCSPISGHRSVSWYQQTPGQGLQFLFEYFSETQRNKGNFPGRFSGRQFSNSRSEMNVSTLELGDSALYLCASSSNQETQYFGPGTRLLVL.